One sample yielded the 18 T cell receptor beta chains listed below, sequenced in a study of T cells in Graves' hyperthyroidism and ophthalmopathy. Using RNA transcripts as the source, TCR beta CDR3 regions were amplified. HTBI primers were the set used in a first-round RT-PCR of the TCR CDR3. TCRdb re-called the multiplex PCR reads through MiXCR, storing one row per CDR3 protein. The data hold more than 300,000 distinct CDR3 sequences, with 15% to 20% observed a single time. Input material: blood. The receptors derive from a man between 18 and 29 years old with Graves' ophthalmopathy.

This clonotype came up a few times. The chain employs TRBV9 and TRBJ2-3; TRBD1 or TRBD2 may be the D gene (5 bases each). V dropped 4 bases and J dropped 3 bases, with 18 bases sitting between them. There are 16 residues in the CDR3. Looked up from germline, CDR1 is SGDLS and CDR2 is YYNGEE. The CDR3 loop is CASSLRSGARTDTQYF. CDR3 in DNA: TGTGCCAGCAGCCTAAGGTCCGGGGCGCGGACAGATACGCAGTATTTT. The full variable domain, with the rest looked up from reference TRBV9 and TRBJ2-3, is DSGVTQTPKHLITATGQRVTLRCSPRSGDLSVYWYQQSLDQGLQFLIQYYNGEERAKGNILERFSAQQFPDLHSELNLSSLELGDSALYFCASSLRSGARTDTQYFGPGTRLTVL.

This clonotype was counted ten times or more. The CDR3 loop is CASSSGGGVGDTQYF. As DNA, the CDR3 is TGCGCCAGCAGCTCTGGGGGGGGGGTCGGAGATACGCAGTATTTT. The chain couples TRBV5-1 to TRBJ2-3, with TRBD2 matching 7 bases. V dropped 3 bases and J dropped 5; count of bases not matched to a gene: 9. Germline V CDR1 and CDR2: SGHRS, YFSETQ. The length of the CDR3 is 15 residues. Looking up the rest from reference TRBV5-1 and TRBJ2-3 gives the full variable domain: KAGVTQTPRYLIKTRGQQVTLSCSPISGHRSVSWYQQTPGQGLQFLFEYFSETQRNKGNFPGRFSGRQFSNSRSEMNVSTLELGDSALYLCASSSGGGVGDTQYFGPGTRLTVL.

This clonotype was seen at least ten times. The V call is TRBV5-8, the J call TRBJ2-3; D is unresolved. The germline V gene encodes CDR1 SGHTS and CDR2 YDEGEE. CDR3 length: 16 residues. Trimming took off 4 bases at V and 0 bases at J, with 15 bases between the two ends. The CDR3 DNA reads TGTGCCAGCAGCCCCAGACTTGCGCGAAGCACAGATACGCAGTATTTT. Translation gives CASSPRLARSTDTQYF. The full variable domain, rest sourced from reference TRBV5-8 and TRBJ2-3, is EAGVTQSPTHLIKTRGQQATLRCSPISGHTSVYWYQQALGLGLQFLLWYDEGEERNRGNFPPRFSGRQFPNYSSELNVNALELEDSALYLCASSPRLARSTDTQYFGPGTRLTVL.

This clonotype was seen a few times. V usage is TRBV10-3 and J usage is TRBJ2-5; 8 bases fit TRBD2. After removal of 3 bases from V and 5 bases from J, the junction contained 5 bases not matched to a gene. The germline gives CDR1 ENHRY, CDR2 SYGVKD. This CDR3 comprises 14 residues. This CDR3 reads CAISDPGGDETQYF. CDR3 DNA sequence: TGTGCCATCAGTGATCCCGGGGGGGACGAGACCCAGTACTTC.

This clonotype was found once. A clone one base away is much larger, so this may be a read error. This chain's CDR3 is CARSLAQTGIPDTQYF. CDR3 nucleotides: TGTGCCAGAAGCTTGGCCCAGACCGGGATCCCAGATACGCAGTATTTT. The genes are TRBV5-8 and TRBJ2-3; D possibly corresponds to TRBD2 (5 bases). Per germline, CDR1 SGHTS and CDR2 YDEGEE. This CDR3 has 16 residues. The full variable domain, completed using reference TRBV5-8 and TRBJ2-3, is EAGVTQSPTHLIKTRGQQATLRCSPISGHTSVYWYQQALGLGLQFLLWYDEGEERNRGNFPPRFSGRQFPNYSSELNVNALELEDSALYLCARSLAQTGIPDTQYFGPGTRLTVL.

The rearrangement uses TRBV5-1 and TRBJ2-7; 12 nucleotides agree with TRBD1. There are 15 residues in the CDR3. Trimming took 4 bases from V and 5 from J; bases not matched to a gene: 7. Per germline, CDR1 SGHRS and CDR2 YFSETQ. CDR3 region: CASSPGQGAWDEQYF. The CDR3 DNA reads TGCGCCAGCAGCCCGGGACAGGGGGCTTGGGACGAGCAGTACTTC.

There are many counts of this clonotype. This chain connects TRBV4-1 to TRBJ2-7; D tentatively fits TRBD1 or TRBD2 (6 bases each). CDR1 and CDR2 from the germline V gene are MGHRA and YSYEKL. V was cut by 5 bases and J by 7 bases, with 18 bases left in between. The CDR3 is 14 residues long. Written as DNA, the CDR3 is TGCGCCAGCAGCGCGGGACAAGCCGGACGGGAGCAGTACTTC. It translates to CASSAGQAGREQYF.

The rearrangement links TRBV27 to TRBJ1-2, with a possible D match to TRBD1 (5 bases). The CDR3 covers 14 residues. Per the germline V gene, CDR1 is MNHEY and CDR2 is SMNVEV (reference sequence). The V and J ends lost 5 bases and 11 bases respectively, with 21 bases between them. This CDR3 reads CASSPRDGPFRYTF. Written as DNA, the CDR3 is TGTGCCAGCAGTCCCCGGGACGGGCCTTTCAGATACACCTTC.

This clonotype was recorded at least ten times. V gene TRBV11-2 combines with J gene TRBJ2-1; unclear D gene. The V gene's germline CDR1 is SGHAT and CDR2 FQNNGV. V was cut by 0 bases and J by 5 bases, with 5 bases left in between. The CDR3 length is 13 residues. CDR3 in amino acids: CASSLDKHNEQFF. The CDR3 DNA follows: TGTGCCAGCAGCTTAGATAAACACAATGAGCAGTTCTTC.

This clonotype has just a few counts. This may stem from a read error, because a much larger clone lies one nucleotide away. In DNA form, the CDR3 reads TGTGCCAGCGGGCTGAACACTGAAGCTTTCTTT. As protein: CASGLNTEAFF. V usage is TRBV27 and J usage is TRBJ1-1; D call uncertain. The germline CDR1 and CDR2 sequences are MNHEY and SMNVEV (reference sequence). Trimming removed 8 bases from V and 0 bases from J, with 4 bases in between. The CDR3 length is 11 residues.

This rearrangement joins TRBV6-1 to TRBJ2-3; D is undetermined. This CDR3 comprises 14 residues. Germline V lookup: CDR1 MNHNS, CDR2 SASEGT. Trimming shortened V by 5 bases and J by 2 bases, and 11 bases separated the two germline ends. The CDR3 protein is CASSPRGVTDTQYF. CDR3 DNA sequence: TGTGCCAGCAGTCCCCGTGGGGTCACAGATACGCAGTATTTT.

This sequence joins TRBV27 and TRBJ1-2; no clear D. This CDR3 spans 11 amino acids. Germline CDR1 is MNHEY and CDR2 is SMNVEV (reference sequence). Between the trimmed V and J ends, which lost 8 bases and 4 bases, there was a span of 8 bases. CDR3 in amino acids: CASGGFYGYTF. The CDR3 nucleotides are TGTGCCAGCGGAGGTTTCTATGGCTACACCTTC.

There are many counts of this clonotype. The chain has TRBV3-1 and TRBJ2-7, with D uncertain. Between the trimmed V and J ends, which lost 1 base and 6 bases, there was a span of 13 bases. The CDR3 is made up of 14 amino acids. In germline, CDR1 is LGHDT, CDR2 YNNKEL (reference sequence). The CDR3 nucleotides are TGTGCCAGCAGCCAAGGACGCGCCTCGGGCGAGCAGTACTTC. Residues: CASSQGRASGEQYF.

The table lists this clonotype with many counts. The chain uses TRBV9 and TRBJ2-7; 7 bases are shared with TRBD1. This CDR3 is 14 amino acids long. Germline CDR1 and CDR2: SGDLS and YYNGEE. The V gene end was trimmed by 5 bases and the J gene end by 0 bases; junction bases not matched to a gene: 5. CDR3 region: CASSVGQSSYEQYF. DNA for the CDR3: TGTGCCAGCAGTGTGGGACAGAGCTCCTACGAGCAGTACTTC.

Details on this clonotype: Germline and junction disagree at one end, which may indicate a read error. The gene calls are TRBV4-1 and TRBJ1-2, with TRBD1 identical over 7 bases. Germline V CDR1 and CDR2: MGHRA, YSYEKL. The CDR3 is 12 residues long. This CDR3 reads CVSSQGDYGYTF. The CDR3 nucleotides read TGCGTCAGCAGCCAGGGGGACTATGGCTACACCTTC.

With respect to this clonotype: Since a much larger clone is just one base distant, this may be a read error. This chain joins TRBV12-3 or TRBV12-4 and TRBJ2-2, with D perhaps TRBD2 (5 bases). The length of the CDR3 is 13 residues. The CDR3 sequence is CASSLEGTGEPFF. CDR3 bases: TGTGCCAGCAGTTTAGAGGGCACCGGGGAGCCGTTTTTT.

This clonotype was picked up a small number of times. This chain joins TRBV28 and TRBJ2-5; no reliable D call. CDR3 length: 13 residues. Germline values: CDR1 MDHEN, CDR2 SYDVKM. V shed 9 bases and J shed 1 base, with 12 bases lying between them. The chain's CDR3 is CASSVAVQETQYF. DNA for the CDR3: TGTGCCAGTTCAGTGGCGGTCCAAGAGACCCAGTACTTC.

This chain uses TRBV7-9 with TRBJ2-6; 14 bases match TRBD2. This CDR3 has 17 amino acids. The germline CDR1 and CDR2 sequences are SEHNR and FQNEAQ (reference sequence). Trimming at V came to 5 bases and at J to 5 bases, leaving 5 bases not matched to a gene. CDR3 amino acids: CASSRTSGGPRANVLTF. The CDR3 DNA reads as TGTGCCAGCAGCCGGACTAGCGGGGGGCCCCGGGCCAACGTCCTGACTTTC.